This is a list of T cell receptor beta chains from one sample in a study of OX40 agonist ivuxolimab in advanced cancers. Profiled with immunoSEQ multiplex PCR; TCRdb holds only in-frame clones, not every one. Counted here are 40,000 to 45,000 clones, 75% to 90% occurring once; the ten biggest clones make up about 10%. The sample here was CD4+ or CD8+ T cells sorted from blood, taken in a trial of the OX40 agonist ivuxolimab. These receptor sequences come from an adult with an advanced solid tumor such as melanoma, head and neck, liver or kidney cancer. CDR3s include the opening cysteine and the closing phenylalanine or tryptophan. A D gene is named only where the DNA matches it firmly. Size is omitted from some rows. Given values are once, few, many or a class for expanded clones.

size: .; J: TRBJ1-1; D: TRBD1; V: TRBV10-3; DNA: TGTGCCACGGCGCCCGGACAGGGTAATAGGAACACTGAAGCTTTCTTT; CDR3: CATAPGQGNRNTEAFF
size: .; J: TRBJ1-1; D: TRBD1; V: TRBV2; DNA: TGTGCCAGCAGTGAAGACAGGGGGAACACTGAAGCTTTCTTT; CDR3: CASSEDRGNTEAFF
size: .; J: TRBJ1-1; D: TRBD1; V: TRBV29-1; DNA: TGCAGCGTTGAACGTAGCAGGGGGGCCACTGAAGCTTTCTTT; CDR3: CSVERSRGATEAFF
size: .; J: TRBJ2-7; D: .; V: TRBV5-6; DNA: TGTGCCAGCAGCTTGCGCCCTATTAGCTCCTACGAGCAGTACTTC; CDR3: CASSLRPISSYEQYF
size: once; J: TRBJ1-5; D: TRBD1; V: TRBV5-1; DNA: TGCGCCAGCAGCTCCTGGACAGGGGATCTTTATAGCAATCAGCCCCAGCATTTT; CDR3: CASSSWTGDLYSNQPQHF
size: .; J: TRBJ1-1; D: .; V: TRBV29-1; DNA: TGCAGCGTCACTGGAAGCTTGAACACTGAAGCTTTCTTT; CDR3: CSVTGSLNTEAFF
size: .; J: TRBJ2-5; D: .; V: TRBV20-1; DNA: TGCAGTGCGGAAACGAAAGAGACCCAGTACTTC; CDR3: CSAETKETQYF
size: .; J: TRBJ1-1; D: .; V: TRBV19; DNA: TGTGCCAGTAGTACGTTCAGCCCGAACACTGAAGCTTTCTTT; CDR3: CASSTFSPNTEAFF
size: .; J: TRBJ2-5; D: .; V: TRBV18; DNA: TGTGCCACAGAGGGGGAGACGGAAGTGGAGACCCAGTACTTC; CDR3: CATEGETEVETQYF
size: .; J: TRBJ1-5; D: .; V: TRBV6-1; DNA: TGTGCCAGCAAGGGAGGGCAGCCCCAGCATTTT; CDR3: CASKGGQPQHF
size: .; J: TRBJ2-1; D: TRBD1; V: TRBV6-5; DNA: TGTGCCAGCAGTTACGACAGGGCCTACAATGAGCAGTTCTTC; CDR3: CASSYDRAYNEQFF